The 9 T cell receptor beta chains below all came from one sample that was sequenced in a study of CD8+ T cells in alopecia areata. RNA extraction was followed by reverse transcription into cDNA, which acted as the sequencing template. Here immunoSEQ multiplex PCR was the method, and the copy in TCRdb shows in-frame clones only, minus some. The table records under 300,000 clones, 50% to 75% of them present only once. The treatment denotes: oral pan-JAK inhibitor, 5-10 mg twice daily. Sequenced here: CD4+ T cells sorted from blood, sampled around week 53, from a patient treated with tofacitinib. All receptors derive from a human donor with alopecia areata.

The rearrangement links TRBV15 to TRBJ1-5; D unresolved. Germline assignment: CDR1 LNHNV and CDR2 YYDKDF (reference sequence). V lost 8 bases, J lost 0 bases, and 5 bases lay in between. This CDR3 is built from 12 residues. The CDR3, as DNA: TGTGCCACCCGCGGTAGCAATCAGCCCCAGCATTTT. Amino acid sequence: CATRGSNQPQHF.

This sequence joins TRBV30 and TRBJ1-4; no clear D. Trimming took 2 bases from V and 8 from J, leaving 6 bases between them. The CDR3 length is 11 residues. Germline CDR1 and CDR2: GTSNPN and SVGIG (reference sequence). In DNA, the CDR3 is TGTGCCTGGAGTAGTCGGGAAAAACTGTTTTTT. Its translation: CAWSSREKLFF.

The chain joins TRBV14 to TRBJ2-5, with D uncertain. CDR1 and CDR2 from the germline V gene are SGHDN and FVKESK. Deletions cut 0 bases from V and 4 bases from J, with 0 bases between. CDR3 length: 11 amino acids. The CDR3 DNA follows: TGTGCCAGCAGCCAAGAAGAGACCCAGTACTTC. It is translated as CASSQEETQYF.

In this sample, this clone turned up a few times. The V gene is TRBV7-2, the J gene TRBJ1-5; D is uncertain. CDR3 length: 13 amino acids. Germline loops: CDR1 SGHTA, CDR2 FQGNSA. Trimming took off 2 bases at V and 2 bases at J, with 4 bases between the two ends. CDR3 sequence reads: CASSLFGNQPQHF. DNA of the CDR3: TGTGCCAGCAGCTTATTCGGCAATCAGCCCCAGCATTTT.

This sequence joins TRBV30 and TRBJ2-4; D call uncertain. This CDR3 has 13 amino acids. Trimming cost V 0 bases and J 5 bases, with 8 bases left between them. CDR1 GTSNPN and CDR2 SVGIG come from the germline V gene (reference sequence). The CDR3 region is CAWSVDNENIQYF. CDR3 nucleotide sequence: TGTGCCTGGAGTGTCGACAATGAAAACATTCAGTACTTC. The full variable domain, its missing parts supplied by reference TRBV30 and TRBJ2-4, is SQTIHQWPATLVQPVGSPLSLECTVEGTSNPNLYWYRQAAGRGLQLLFYSVGIGQISSEVPQNLSASRPQDRQFILSSKKLLLSDSGFYLCAWSVDNENIQYFGAGTRLSVL.

The V call is TRBV19, the J call TRBJ2-5; 10 bases map to TRBD1. J was trimmed by 9 bases and V by 3 bases; bases with no gene match: 1. The CDR3 runs 12 residues. Germline V gene sequence: CDR1 LNHDA, CDR2 SQIVND (reference sequence). This CDR3 reads CASSIGQGAQYF. In nucleotides, the CDR3 is TGTGCCAGTAGTATCGGACAGGGGGCCCAGTACTTC.

The V and J genes are TRBV29-1 and TRBJ1-4; no definite D call. This CDR3 is built from 12 residues. V was clipped by 1 base and J by 10 bases, with 10 bases between them. The germline gives CDR1 SQVTM, CDR2 ANQGSEA. The CDR3 protein is CSVEGRAGKLFF. In nucleotides, the CDR3 is TGCAGCGTTGAAGGGCGCGCAGGAAAACTGTTTTTT. Full variable domain (missing parts from reference TRBV29-1 and TRBJ1-4): SAVISQKPSRDICQRGTSLTIQCQVDSQVTMMFWYRQQPGQSLTLIATANQGSEATYESGFVIDKFPISRPNLTFSTLTVSNMSPEDSSIYLCSVEGRAGKLFFGSGTQLSVL.

The CDR3 sequence is CAWSVLRGDGYTF. The CDR3 DNA is TGTGCCTGGAGCGTTTTGAGAGGGGATGGCTACACCTTC. This chain joins TRBV30 and TRBJ1-2, with D possibly TRBD1 on 5 matching bases. This CDR3 is built from 13 residues. Germline CDR1 and CDR2: GTSNPN and SVGIG (reference sequence). With 3 bases removed from V and 6 bases from J, the gap between germline ends came to 14 bases.

V is TRBV7-6 and J is TRBJ1-1; TRBD1 aligns across 9 bases. The junction had 12 bases not matched to a gene; V was cut back by 5 bases and J by 5 bases. CDR3 size: 16 residues. Germline V gives CDR1 SGHVS, CDR2 FNYEAQ. The CDR3 reads CASSPVIPGTGTEAFF. CDR3 DNA sequence: TGTGCCAGCAGCCCGGTTATCCCCGGGACAGGGACTGAAGCTTTCTTT.